This entry describes one T cell receptor beta chain. This CDR3 spans 19 amino acids. Unmatched junction bases numbered 9, after V lost 1 base and J lost 0 bases. Germline lookup yields CDR1 LNHDA and CDR2 SQIVND (reference sequence). The data belong to a study of blood T cell repertoires in COVID-19. Study as a whole: The study drew acute and convalescent COVID-19 samples from the United States, Italy and Spain. Sources were T cells, B-cell-depleted T cells, or PBMCs; the material itself was cDNA or gDNA.

Original methodology: The authors estimated nucleated cell counts from reference gene primer amplification. Data came from immunoSEQ multiplex PCR; TCRdb stores just in-frame clones and leaves some out. D and trimming come from the DNA, and the V and J calls and clone size come from that table. The table has approximately 14,000 clones, more than 65% seen once. The clonotype originates from a human donor in a cohort sampled during active COVID-19. This chain connects TRBV19 to TRBJ1-5; 10 bases are a match to TRBD1. The sequencing sample was made of peripheral blood. In DNA form, the CDR3 reads TGTGCCAGTAGTATAGCCGTTCGGACAGGGGGAGGTAGCAATCAGCCCCAGCATTTT. Its translation: CASSIAVRTGGGSNQPQHF. The variable domain in full, completed from reference TRBV19 and TRBJ1-5, reads DGGITQSPKYLFRKEGQNVTLSCEQNLNHDAMYWYRQDPGQGLRLIYYSQIVNDFQKGDIAEGYSVSREKKESFPLTVTSAQKNPTAFYLCASSIAVRTGGGSNQPQHFGDGTRLSIL.